A single sample is the source of the 10 T cell receptor beta chains below, sequenced in a study of cytomegalovirus exposure and HLA in healthy donors. PCR used 60 Vbeta primers and 13 Jbeta primers. Repertoires were generated with immunoSEQ multiplex PCR, while TCRdb's copy carries only in-frame clones and drops some. The sample yields roughly 200,000 clones, about 90% seen once. The specimen was PBMCs. These receptors came from a man younger than 45 in good health and CMV-seronegative.

The CDR3 region is CASKGGAGELFF. In DNA, the CDR3 is TGTGCCAGTAAAGGGGGGGCCGGGGAGCTGTTTTTT. The V gene is TRBV9, the J gene TRBJ2-2, with a possible D match to TRBD2 (7 bases). The germline V gene has CDR1 SGDLS and CDR2 YYNGEE. The CDR3 is 12 amino acids. V was pared by 8 bases and J by 6 bases, with 11 bases between.

The chain carries TRBV11-3 and TRBJ2-1; TRBD2 matches at 10 bases. J gave up 6 bases and V 2 bases, and 7 bases lay outside the gene matches. The CDR3 contains 16 residues. Germline V CDR1 and CDR2: SGHNT, YENEEA. Written as DNA, the CDR3 is TGTGCCAGCAGCTTATCTGGGGGGACTAGCGCCAATGAGCAGTTCTTC. This sequence encodes CASSLSGGTSANEQFF.

The V gene is TRBV28, the J gene TRBJ1-2; D is perhaps TRBD1 (6 bases). With 1 base removed from V and 7 bases from J, the gap between germline ends came to 13 bases. The CDR3 totals 14 residues. Germline CDR1 is MDHEN and CDR2 is SYDVKM. Here the CDR3 reads CASSLSVGGAGYTF. The CDR3 nucleotides are TGTGCCAGCAGTTTATCCGTTGGGGGGGCTGGCTACACCTTC.

The genes are TRBV5-4 and TRBJ1-2; 10 bases map to TRBD1. Germline loops: CDR1 SGHNT, CDR2 YYREEE (reference sequence). V lost 5 bases, J lost 6 bases, and 10 bases stayed unmatched. The CDR3 runs to 15 residues. The CDR3 coding sequence is TGTGCCAGCAGATATCCCCCGGGACAGGGGCATGGCTACACCTTC. This sequence encodes CASRYPPGQGHGYTF.

V and J are TRBV10-3 and TRBJ1-5; TRBD1 agrees at 10 bases. CDR1 and CDR2 from the germline V gene are ENHRY and SYGVKD. Trimming took 8 bases from V and 0 from J; bases not matched to a gene: 1. The CDR3 sequence is 14 residues long. CDR3 nucleotides: TGTGCCATCGGACAGGGGGGTAGCAATCAGCCCCAGCATTTT. The encoded protein is CAIGQGGSNQPQHF.

This chain uses TRBV4-3 with TRBJ2-7, with 11 bases lining up with TRBD1. Germline trimming cut 4 bases from V and 1 base from J; bases unmatched to any gene: 9. CDR3 length: 17 amino acids. Germline V gene data show CDR1 as LGHNA and CDR2 as YSLEER. CDR3 sequence: CASSPQAWDRGSYEQYF. The CDR3 nucleotides are TGCGCCAGCAGCCCCCAAGCCTGGGACAGGGGGTCCTACGAGCAGTACTTC.

The gene calls are TRBV19 and TRBJ2-7; a possible D gene is TRBD2 (6 bases). CDR1 LNHDA and CDR2 SQIVND come from the germline V gene (reference sequence). Trimming shortened V by 7 bases and J by 4 bases, and 20 bases separated the two germline ends. This CDR3 is built from 15 residues. CDR3 nucleotides: TGTGCCAGTAAATGGGGGGACTCAAACCTTTACGAGCAGTACTTC. Encoded protein: CASKWGDSNLYEQYF.

J is TRBJ1-2 and V is TRBV28; the match to TRBD1 covers 7 bases. Germline CDR1 MDHEN, CDR2 SYDVKM. V trimming: 5 bases; J trimming: 8 bases; junction bases outside the gene matches: 8. The CDR3 covers 13 residues. The CDR3 DNA follows: TGTGCCAGCAGTCTAACAGGGGTTGGAGGCTACACCTTC. It codes for CASSLTGVGGYTF.

This chain joins TRBV4-2 and TRBJ2-3; a weak D match, TRBD2 (5 bases). The V gene's germline CDR1 is LGHNA and CDR2 YNFKEQ. The V gene lost 1 base and the J gene lost 6 bases, with 5 bases spanning the gap. CDR3 length: 12 amino acids. CDR3 region: CASSQGRDTQYF. Here the CDR3 DNA reads TGTGCCAGCAGCCAAGGGAGGGATACGCAGTATTTT.

This clone came up a few times. This chain links TRBV2 with TRBJ1-5, with TRBD1 as a possible D gene (5 bases). The germline V gene encodes CDR1 SNHLY and CDR2 FYNNEI. The length of the CDR3 is 16 residues. Trimming shortened V by 3 bases and J by 6 bases, and 18 bases separated the two germline ends. The CDR3 coding sequence is TGTGCCAGCAGTGATCCGCGGGGGGAGACGAGTCAGCCCCAGCATTTT. It yields the protein CASSDPRGETSQPQHF.